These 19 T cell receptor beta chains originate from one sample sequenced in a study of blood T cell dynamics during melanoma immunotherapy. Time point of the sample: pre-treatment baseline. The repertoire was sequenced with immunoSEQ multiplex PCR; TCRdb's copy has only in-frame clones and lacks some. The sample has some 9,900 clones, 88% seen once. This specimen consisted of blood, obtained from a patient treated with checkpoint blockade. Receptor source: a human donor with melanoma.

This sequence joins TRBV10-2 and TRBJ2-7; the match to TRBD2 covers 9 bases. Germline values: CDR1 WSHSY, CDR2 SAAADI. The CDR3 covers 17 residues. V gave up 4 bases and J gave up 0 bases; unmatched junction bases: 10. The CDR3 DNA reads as TGCGCCAGCAGTGGAAGCGGGAGGACACAAAGCTCCTACGAGCAGTACTTC. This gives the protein CASSGSGRTQSSYEQYF.

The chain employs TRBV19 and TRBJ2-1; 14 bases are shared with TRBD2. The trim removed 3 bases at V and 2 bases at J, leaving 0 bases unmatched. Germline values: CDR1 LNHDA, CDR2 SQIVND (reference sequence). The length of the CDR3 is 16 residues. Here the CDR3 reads CASSMTSGGAYNEQFF. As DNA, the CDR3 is TGTGCCAGTAGTATGACTAGCGGGGGGGCCTACAATGAGCAGTTCTTC.

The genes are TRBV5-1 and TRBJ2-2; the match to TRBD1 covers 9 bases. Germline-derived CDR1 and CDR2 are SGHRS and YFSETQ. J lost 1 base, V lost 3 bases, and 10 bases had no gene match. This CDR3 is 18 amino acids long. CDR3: CASSWRTGALRNTGELFF. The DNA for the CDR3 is TGCGCCAGCAGCTGGAGGACAGGGGCTCTTAGGAACACCGGGGAGCTGTTTTTT.

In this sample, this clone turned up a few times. The CDR3 protein is CASSGTGYNEQFF. CDR3 nucleotides: TGTGCCAGCAGCGGCACAGGGTACAATGAGCAGTTCTTC. The rearrangement joins TRBV11-2 to TRBJ2-1; D is possibly TRBD1 (6 bases). The V gene lost 5 bases and the J gene lost 4 bases, with 9 bases spanning the gap. The CDR3 totals 13 residues. Germline V gene lookup returns CDR1 SGHAT and CDR2 FQNNGV.

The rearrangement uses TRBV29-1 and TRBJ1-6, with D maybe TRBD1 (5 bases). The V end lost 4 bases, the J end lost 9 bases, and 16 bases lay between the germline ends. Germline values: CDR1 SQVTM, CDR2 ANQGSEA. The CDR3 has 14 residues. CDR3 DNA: TGCAGCGTTGGGGACGGGGCCCTGGGTTCACCCCTCCACTTT. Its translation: CSVGDGALGSPLHF.

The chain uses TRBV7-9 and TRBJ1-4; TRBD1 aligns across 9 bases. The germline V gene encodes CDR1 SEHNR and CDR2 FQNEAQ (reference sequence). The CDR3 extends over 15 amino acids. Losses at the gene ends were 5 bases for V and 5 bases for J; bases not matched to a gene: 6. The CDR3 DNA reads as TGTGCCAGCAGCCCTTCGACAGGGGGGAATGAAAAACTGTTTTTT. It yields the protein CASSPSTGGNEKLFF. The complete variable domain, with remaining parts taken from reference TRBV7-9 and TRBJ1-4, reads DTGVSQNPRHKITKRGQNVTFRCDPISEHNRLYWYRQTLGQGPEFLTYFQNEAQLEKSRLLSDRFSAERPKGSFSTLEIQRTEQGDSAMYLCASSPSTGGNEKLFFGSGTQLSVL.

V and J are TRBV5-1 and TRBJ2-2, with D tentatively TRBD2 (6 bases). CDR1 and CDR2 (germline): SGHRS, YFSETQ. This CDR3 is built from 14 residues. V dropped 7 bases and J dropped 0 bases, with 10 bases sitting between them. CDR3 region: CASYGSTNTGELFF. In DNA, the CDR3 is TGCGCCAGCTACGGGAGCACGAACACCGGGGAGCTGTTTTTT. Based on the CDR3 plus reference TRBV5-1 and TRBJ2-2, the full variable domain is KAGVTQTPRYLIKTRGQQVTLSCSPISGHRSVSWYQQTPGQGLQFLFEYFSETQRNKGNFPGRFSGRQFSNSRSEMNVSTLELGDSALYLCASYGSTNTGELFFGEGSRLTVL.

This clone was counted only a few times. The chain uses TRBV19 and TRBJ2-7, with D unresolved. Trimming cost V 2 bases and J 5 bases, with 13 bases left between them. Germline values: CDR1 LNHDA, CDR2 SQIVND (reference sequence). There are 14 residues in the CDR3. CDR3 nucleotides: TGTGCCAGTAGTATACCGGGCTCCCTGCACGAGCAGTACTTC. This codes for CASSIPGSLHEQYF.

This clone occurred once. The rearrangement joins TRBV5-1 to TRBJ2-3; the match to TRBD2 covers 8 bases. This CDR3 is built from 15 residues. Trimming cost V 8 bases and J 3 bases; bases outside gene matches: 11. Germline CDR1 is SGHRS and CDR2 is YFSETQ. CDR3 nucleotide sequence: TGCGCCAGTAACATCGGCGGGGGGTGGACAGATACGCAGTATTTT. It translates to CASNIGGGWTDTQYF.

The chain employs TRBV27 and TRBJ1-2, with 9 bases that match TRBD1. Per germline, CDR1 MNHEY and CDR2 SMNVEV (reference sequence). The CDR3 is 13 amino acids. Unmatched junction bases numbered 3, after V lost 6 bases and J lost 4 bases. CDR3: CASSPDRGYGYTF. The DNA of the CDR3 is TGTGCCAGCAGCCCGGACAGGGGCTATGGCTACACCTTC.

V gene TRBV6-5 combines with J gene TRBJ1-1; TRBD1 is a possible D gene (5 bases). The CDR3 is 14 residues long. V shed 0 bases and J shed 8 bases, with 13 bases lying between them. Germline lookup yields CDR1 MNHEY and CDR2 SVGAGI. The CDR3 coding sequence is TGTGCCAGCAGTTACTCGAGGGACTACGGAGAAGCTTTCTTT. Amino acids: CASSYSRDYGEAFF.

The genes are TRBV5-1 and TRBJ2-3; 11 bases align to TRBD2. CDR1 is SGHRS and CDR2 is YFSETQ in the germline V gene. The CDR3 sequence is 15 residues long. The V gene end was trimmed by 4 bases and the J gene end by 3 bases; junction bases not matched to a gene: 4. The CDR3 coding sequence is TGCGCCAGCAGCCCTAGCGGGGGGCCAACAGATACGCAGTATTTT. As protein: CASSPSGGPTDTQYF. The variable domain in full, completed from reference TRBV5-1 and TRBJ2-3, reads KAGVTQTPRYLIKTRGQQVTLSCSPISGHRSVSWYQQTPGQGLQFLFEYFSETQRNKGNFPGRFSGRQFSNSRSEMNVSTLELGDSALYLCASSPSGGPTDTQYFGPGTRLTVL.

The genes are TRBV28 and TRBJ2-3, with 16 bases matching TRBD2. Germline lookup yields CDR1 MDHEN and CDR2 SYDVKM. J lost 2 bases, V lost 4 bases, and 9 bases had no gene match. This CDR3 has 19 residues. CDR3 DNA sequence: TGTGCCAGCAGTTCCCGGCCGGGACTAGCGGGAGGGGTCACAGATACGCAGTATTTT. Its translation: CASSSRPGLAGGVTDTQYF.

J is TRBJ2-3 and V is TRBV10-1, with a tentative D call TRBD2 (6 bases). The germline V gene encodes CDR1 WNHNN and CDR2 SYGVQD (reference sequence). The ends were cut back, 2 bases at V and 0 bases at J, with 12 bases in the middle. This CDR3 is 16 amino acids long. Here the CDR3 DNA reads TGCGCCAGCAGTGAGGGGAGGCGCGGCAGCACAGATACGCAGTATTTT. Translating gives CASSEGRRGSTDTQYF.

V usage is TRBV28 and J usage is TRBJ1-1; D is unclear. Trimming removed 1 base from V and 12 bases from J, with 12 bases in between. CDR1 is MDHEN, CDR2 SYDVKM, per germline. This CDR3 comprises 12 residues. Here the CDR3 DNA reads TGTGCCAGCAGTTTATTGGGCCTTGGGACTTTCTTT. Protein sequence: CASSLLGLGTFF.

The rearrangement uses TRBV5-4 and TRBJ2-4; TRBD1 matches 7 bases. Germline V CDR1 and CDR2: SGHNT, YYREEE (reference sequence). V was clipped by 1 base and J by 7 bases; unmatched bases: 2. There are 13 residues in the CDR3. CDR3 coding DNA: TGTGCCAGCAGCTTGACCAGGGGGAACATTCAGTACTTC. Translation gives CASSLTRGNIQYF.

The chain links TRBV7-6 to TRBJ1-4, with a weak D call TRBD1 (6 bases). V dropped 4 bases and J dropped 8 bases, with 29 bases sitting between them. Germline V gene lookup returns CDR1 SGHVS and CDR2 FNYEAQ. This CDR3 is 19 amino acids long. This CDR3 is CASSYRSWGAGARHEKLFF. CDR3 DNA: TGTGCCAGCAGCTACAGATCGTGGGGGGCGGGGGCTCGTCACGAAAAACTGTTTTTT.

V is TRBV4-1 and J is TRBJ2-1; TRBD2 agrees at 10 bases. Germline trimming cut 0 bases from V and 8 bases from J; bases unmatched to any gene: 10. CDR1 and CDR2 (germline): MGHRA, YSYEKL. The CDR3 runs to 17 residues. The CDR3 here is CASSQERAGGGGDEQFF. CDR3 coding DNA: TGCGCCAGCAGCCAAGAGAGAGCGGGAGGGGGTGGCGATGAGCAGTTCTTC.

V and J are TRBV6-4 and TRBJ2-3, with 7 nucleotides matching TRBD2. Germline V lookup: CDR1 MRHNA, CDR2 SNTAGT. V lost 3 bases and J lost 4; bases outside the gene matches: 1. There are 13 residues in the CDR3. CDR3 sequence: CASSEREADTQYF. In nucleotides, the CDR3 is TGTGCCAGCAGTGAACGGGAGGCAGATACGCAGTATTTT.